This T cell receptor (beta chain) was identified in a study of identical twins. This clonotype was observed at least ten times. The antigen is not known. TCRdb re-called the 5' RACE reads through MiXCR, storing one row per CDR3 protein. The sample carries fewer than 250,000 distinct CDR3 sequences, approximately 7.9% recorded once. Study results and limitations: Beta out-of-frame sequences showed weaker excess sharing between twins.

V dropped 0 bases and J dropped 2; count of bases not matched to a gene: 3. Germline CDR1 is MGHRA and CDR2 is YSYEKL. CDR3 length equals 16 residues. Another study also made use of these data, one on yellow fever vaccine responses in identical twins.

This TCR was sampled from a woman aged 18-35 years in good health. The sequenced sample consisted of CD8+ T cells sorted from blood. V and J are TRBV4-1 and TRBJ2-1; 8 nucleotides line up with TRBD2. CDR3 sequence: CASSQDVLAAYNEQFF. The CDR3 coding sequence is TGCGCCAGCAGCCAAGATGTACTAGCGGCCTACAATGAGCAGTTCTTC.